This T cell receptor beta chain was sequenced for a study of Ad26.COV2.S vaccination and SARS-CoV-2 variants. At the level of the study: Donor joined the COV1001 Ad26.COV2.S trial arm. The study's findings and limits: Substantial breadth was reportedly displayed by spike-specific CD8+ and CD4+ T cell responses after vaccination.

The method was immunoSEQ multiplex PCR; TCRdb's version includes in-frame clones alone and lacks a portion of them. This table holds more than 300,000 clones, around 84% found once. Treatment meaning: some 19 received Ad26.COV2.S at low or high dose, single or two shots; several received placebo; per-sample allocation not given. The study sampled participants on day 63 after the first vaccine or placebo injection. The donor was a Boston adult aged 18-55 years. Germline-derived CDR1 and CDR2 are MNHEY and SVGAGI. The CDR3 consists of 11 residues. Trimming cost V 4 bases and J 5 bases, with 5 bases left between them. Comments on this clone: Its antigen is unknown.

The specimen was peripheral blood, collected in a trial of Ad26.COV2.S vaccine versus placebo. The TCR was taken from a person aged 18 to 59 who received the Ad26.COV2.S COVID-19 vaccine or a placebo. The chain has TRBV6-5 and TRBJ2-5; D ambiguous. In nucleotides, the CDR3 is TGTGCCAGCAGTTCCTACGAGACCCAGTACTTC. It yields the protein CASSSYETQYF.